These T cell receptor beta chains were read from a single sample in a study of T cells in Graves' hyperthyroidism and ophthalmopathy. TCRdb processed the multiplex PCR reads anew with MiXCR; each CDR3 protein has one entry. The sample carries over 400,000 distinct CDR3 sequences, about 15% recorded once. Sequencing was performed on blood. Receptor source: a man younger than 35 with Graves' ophthalmopathy. The CDR3 runs from the conserved cysteine through the conserved F or W. The order of the fields is D gene, J gene, clone size, V gene, CDR3 DNA, CDR3 protein. The D gene is left open where the match is weak. Part of the rows lack a size; the others show once, few, many or a class for expanded clones.

NA	TRBJ2-7	many	TRBV5-1	TGCGCCAGCAGCCGGGACCAGTACGAGCAGTACTTC	CASSRDQYEQYF
TRBD1	TRBJ1-5	many	TRBV20-1	TGCAGTGCCGTACCAGGGGGCGGGGAGCCCCAGCATTTT	CSAVPGGGEPQHF
NA	TRBJ2-4	many	TRBV7-2	TGTGCCAGCAGCTCCCCCCAAAACATTCAGTACTTC	CASSSPQNIQYF
NA	TRBJ2-2	few	TRBV19	TGTGCCAGTAGTATAGATCCGCTACCGAACGGGGAGCTGTTTTTT	CASSIDPLPNGELFF
NA	TRBJ2-5	once	TRBV19	TGTGCCAGTACCACTCACGGAGGGGACGAAGAGACCCAGTACTTC	CASTTHGGDEETQYF
TRBD1	TRBJ2-2	few	TRBV14	TGTGCCAGCAGCCAAGATCGGGGGACAGGGGCCACCGGGGAGCTGTTTTTT	CASSQDRGTGATGELFF
TRBD1	TRBJ2-3	NA	TRBV11-3	TGTGCCAGCAGCCGCTCGACAGGGGTACAAGTAGATACGCAGTATTTT	CASSRSTGVQVDTQYF
TRBD1	TRBJ2-1	NA	TRBV7-9	TGTGCCAGCAGCTCCCCGGGACAGGGGGCTGTTAATGAGCAGTTCTTC	CASSSPGQGAVNEQFF
TRBD2	TRBJ2-5	NA	TRBV20-1	TGCAGTGCTAAAGCTAGCGGGGCGGAGACCCAGTACTTC	CSAKASGAETQYF
TRBD2	TRBJ2-2	few	TRBV9	TGTGCCAGCAGCCCCCAGAGCGGGACGACGACCGGGGAGCTGTTTTTT	CASSPQSGTTTGELFF
NA	TRBJ2-1	NA	TRBV11-2	TGTGCCAGCAGCCCGTTTGACGAGCAGTTCTTC	CASSPFDEQFF
NA	TRBJ2-7	many	TRBV20-1	TGCAGTGCTAGAGCGAACAGGGTCCCCTACGAGCAGTACTTC	CSARANRVPYEQYF
TRBD2	TRBJ2-5	many	TRBV7-2	TGTGCCAGCAGCTTAGTGGGGGCCCTAGCGGGTGGGGGTCAAGAGACCCAGTACTTC	CASSLVGALAGGGQETQYF
TRBD1	TRBJ1-4	many	TRBV7-9	TGTGCCAGCAGCTCAACAGGGGAGAATGAAAAACTGTTTTTT	CASSSTGENEKLFF
TRBD1	TRBJ1-1	many	TRBV20-1	TGCAGTGCCGTATACGGGACAGGGATCTCGGCTGAAGCTTTCTTT	CSAVYGTGISAEAFF
NA	TRBJ2-7	NA	TRBV30	TGTGCCTGGAGCCCTAGCGAACGCCTGGGCGAGCAGTACTTC	CAWSPSERLGEQYF
NA	TRBJ1-2	many	TRBV4-1	TGCGCCAGCAGCCAGGGGGAAAGCTATGGCTACACCTTC	CASSQGESYGYTF
TRBD2	TRBJ2-7	many	TRBV6-1	TGTGCCAGCAGTTATGGGAGAGGGGCGGGAGGGCCCGTCGAGCAGTACTTC	CASSYGRGAGGPVEQYF
TRBD2	TRBJ2-3	few	TRBV9	TGTGCCAGCAGCGTAGGGGCTAGCGGGGATACAGATACGCAGTATTTT	CASSVGASGDTDTQYF
NA	TRBJ1-1	many	TRBV2	TGTGCCATACAGGGACCGATGAACACTGAAGCTTTCTTT	CAIQGPMNTEAFF
NA	TRBJ2-5	many	TRBV10-3	TGTGCCATCAGTGAGTCGAAGACCCAGTACTTC	CAISESKTQYF
TRBD2	TRBJ2-2	many	TRBV29-1	TGCAGCGTCCTAGCGGGGGGGCGGACCGGGGAGCTGTTTTTT	CSVLAGGRTGELFF
NA	TRBJ1-1	many	TRBV12-3/TRBV12-4	TGTGCCAGCAGCGGGCGGTATGAAGCTTTCTTT	CASSGRYEAFF
NA	TRBJ2-7	many	TRBV18	TGTGCCAGCTCACCGGATGCATACGAGCAGTACTTC	CASSPDAYEQYF
TRBD1	TRBJ2-5	many	TRBV6-1	TGTGCCAGCAGTCTACAGGGGGCGGGGGAGACCCAGTACTTC	CASSLQGAGETQYF
NA	TRBJ2-2	many	TRBV2	TGTGCCAGCAGAAGGGGGTTGACCGGGGAGCTGTTTTTT	CASRRGLTGELFF
TRBD2	TRBJ2-1	NA	TRBV5-1	TGCGCCAGCAGCTTGGATCGGGTCGGCCTAGCGGGAGACAATGAGCAGTTCTTC	CASSLDRVGLAGDNEQFF
NA	TRBJ1-6	many	TRBV7-9	TGTGCCAGCGACCGATCGGGAACATACCCTAATTCACCCCTCCACTTT	CASDRSGTYPNSPLHF
NA	TRBJ1-3	few	TRBV2	TGTGCCAGCAGCCCTGGGGGAGGTGGAAACACCATATATTTT	CASSPGGGGNTIYF
NA	TRBJ1-5	many	TRBV6-1	TGTGCCAGCAGTGGGGGCCTCGGACAGCCCCAGCATTTT	CASSGGLGQPQHF
NA	TRBJ2-7	many	TRBV11-2	TGTGCCAGCAGACATCCGGGGGAGGACAACTCCTACGAGCAGTACTTC	CASRHPGEDNSYEQYF
NA	TRBJ2-1	many	TRBV20-1	TGCAGTTGGCAGTCGGAATACAATGAGCAGTTCTTC	CSWQSEYNEQFF
NA	TRBJ2-3	few	TRBV7-9	TGTGCCAGCAGCTCCGGGATACGGGATACGCAGTATTTT	CASSSGIRDTQYF
NA	TRBJ1-1	many	TRBV20-1	TGCAGTGCTAGATTCGGGGAAATTAAAGCTTTCTTT	CSARFGEIKAFF
NA	TRBJ1-1	many	TRBV6-1	TGTGCCAGCAGTTATGACGGCATGAACACTGAAGCTTTCTTT	CASSYDGMNTEAFF
TRBD1	TRBJ1-1	NA	TRBV10-1	TGCGCCAGCCGAGACAGGGGGCAAACTGAAGCTTTCTTT	CASRDRGQTEAFF
NA	TRBJ1-1	many	TRBV10-3	TGTGCCATCAGTGAGTCGATTAGGAACACTGAAGCTTTCTTT	CAISESIRNTEAFF
NA	TRBJ2-5	NA	TRBV5-1	TGCGCCAGCAGCTTGGACCCCACCTCGGCGGGATGCCTTGGAGAGACCCAGTACTTC	CASSLDPTSAGCLGETQYF
NA	TRBJ2-1	many	TRBV4-2	TGTGCCAGCAGCCAAGACGGGATGGTGAACTACAATGAGCAGTTCTTC	CASSQDGMVNYNEQFF
TRBD2	TRBJ2-3	many	TRBV3-1	TGTGCCAGCAGCCCGAATTGGGAGGGATCCACAGATACGCAGTATTTT	CASSPNWEGSTDTQYF